This T cell receptor beta chain is drawn from a study of OX40 agonist ivuxolimab in advanced cancers. On the study more broadly: Mean age approximately 61 years, range about 23 to 80; just over 80% male. There were three patients with partial responses, one having hepatocellular carcinoma and two cutaneous melanoma.

Regarding the study as a whole: Expanded clones tended on average to be more numerous among CD8+ T cells than CD4+.

Profiling relied on immunoSEQ multiplex PCR, and the TCRdb table lists in-frame clones only, not all of them. In the table there are some 100,000 clones, under 90% of which are singletons. This clone has a handful of counts. Its antigen is unidentified. Autoimmune disease history or systemic immunosuppression was exclusionary. The receptor comes from an adult with an advanced solid tumor such as melanoma, head and neck, liver or kidney cancer. The sample consisted of CD4+ or CD8+ T cells sorted from blood, taken in a trial of the OX40 agonist ivuxolimab.

CDR3 nucleotide sequence: TGTGCCAGCAGCTTGTCCCTCTACAGGGTCTCTGGAAACACCATATATTTT. Its translation: CASSLSLYRVSGNTIYF. The chain recombines TRBV5-5 with TRBJ1-3, with D perhaps TRBD1 (6 bases). The CDR3 length is 17 residues. Germline-derived CDR1 and CDR2 are SGHKS and YYEKEE (reference sequence). Trimming shortened V by 1 base and J by 0 bases, and 14 bases separated the two germline ends.